This section outlines one T cell receptor beta chain sequence together with its context. Its matching antigen is unknown. The source of the sample is a study of T-cell memory formation after mild COVID-19. TCRdb passed the 5' RACE reads through MiXCR, listing each CDR3 protein once. Here the sample spans under 250,000 distinct CDR3 sequences, 8% to 9.5% being singletons. Regarding the study as a whole: CD4/CD8 balance held among clones contracting day 15 to 85, and later expanders leaned CD4+.

In germline, CDR1 is MNHNS, CDR2 SASEGT. V was cut by 2 bases and J by 4 bases, with 8 bases left in between. This CDR3 has 13 amino acids. Sequencing was carried out using PBMCs or a T cell subset sorted from them (not recorded which). This chain joins TRBV6-1 and TRBJ1-2; no clear D. The TCR comes from a man younger than 30 who had mild COVID-19 (a few samples of this study predate the infection). Cell type and time point are not known. Written as DNA, the CDR3 is TGTGCCAGCAGTGAAAGGAACCTCTATGGCTACACCTTC. Protein product: CASSERNLYGYTF.